The text below deals with one TCR beta chain. As processed by the authors: Estimation of nucleated cell counts relied on the amplification of reference gene primers. Profiling relied on immunoSEQ multiplex PCR, and the TCRdb table lists in-frame clones only, not all of them. That table furnishes V, J and clone size, whereas the DNA furnished D and trimming. The profile shows some 43,000 clones, approximately 88% of them singletons. This sample stems from a study of blood T cell repertoires in COVID-19. CDR3 length: 16 residues. The V and J ends lost 0 bases and 7 bases, in that order; junction bases with no gene match: 8. CDR1 is MNHEY and CDR2 is SVGAGI in the germline V gene.

Sequencing input: peripheral blood. This receptor was identified in a man between 60 and 70 years old with active COVID-19. The chain combines TRBV6-5 with TRBJ1-2; 10 nucleotides align to TRBD1. CDR3 nucleotide sequence: TGTGCCAGCAGTTACTCGCGGACAGGGGGTGATTTTGGCTACACCTTC. As protein: CASSYSRTGGDFGYTF.